These T cell receptor beta chains were read from a single sample in a study of cytomegalovirus exposure and HLA in healthy donors. Sequenced by immunoSEQ multiplex PCR; TCRdb stores in-frame clones only, minus some. Counted here are 150,000 to 200,000 clones, less than 85% occurring once; the ten biggest clones make up approximately 1.5%. Source material: PBMCs. The source of these receptors is a male donor in good health and CMV-seronegative. Both conserved end residues are part of each CDR3. Fields, in order: clone size, D gene, V gene, J gene, CDR3 DNA, CDR3 protein. The D gene is left open where the match is weak. The size entry is marked missing in some rows and otherwise reads once, few, many or a size class.

clone_size: -; d_call: TRBD1; v_call: TRBV4-1; j_call: TRBJ2-2; cdr3_nt: TGCGCCAGCAGCCAGACAGGGCTCGGGGAGCTGTTTTTT; cdr3_aa: CASSQTGLGELFF
clone_size: -; d_call: -; v_call: TRBV11-3; j_call: TRBJ2-1; cdr3_nt: TGTGCCAGCAGCTCCAAGAAGGGGGCTAGCGCTAGGAGCTCCTACAATGAGCAGTTCTTC; cdr3_aa: CASSSKKGASARSSYNEQFF
clone_size: few; d_call: TRBD1; v_call: TRBV18; j_call: TRBJ1-5; cdr3_nt: TGTGCCAGCTCATCGACAGGGGTCGAACGTCAGCCCCAGCATTTT; cdr3_aa: CASSSTGVERQPQHF
clone_size: -; d_call: -; v_call: TRBV30; j_call: TRBJ1-5; cdr3_nt: TGTGCCTGGAGTGTACGCGGGGGTGGCAATCAGCCCCAACATTTT; cdr3_aa: CAWSVRGGGNQPQHF
clone_size: -; d_call: TRBD1; v_call: TRBV6-6; j_call: TRBJ1-3; cdr3_nt: TGTGCCAGCAGTACCGGACAGGGGCCAAACACCATATATTTT; cdr3_aa: CASSTGQGPNTIYF
clone_size: -; d_call: -; v_call: TRBV7-3; j_call: TRBJ2-3; cdr3_nt: TGTGCCAGCAGCCGAGAGGCGGGATGGGCAGATACGCAGTATTTT; cdr3_aa: CASSREAGWADTQYF
clone_size: -; d_call: -; v_call: TRBV11-3; j_call: TRBJ2-1; cdr3_nt: TGTGCCAGCAGCTGGACGGGGTCCTACAATGAGCAGTTCTTC; cdr3_aa: CASSWTGSYNEQFF
clone_size: once; d_call: -; v_call: TRBV7-6; j_call: TRBJ2-3; cdr3_nt: TGTGCCAGCAGCTCAACTAGTACTGGGAGAACAGATACGCAGTATTTT; cdr3_aa: CASSSTSTGRTDTQYF
clone_size: -; d_call: TRBD1; v_call: TRBV28; j_call: TRBJ1-1; cdr3_nt: TGTGCCAGCATTCGACAGGGTGCGAACACTGAAGCTTTCTTT; cdr3_aa: CASIRQGANTEAFF
clone_size: -; d_call: -; v_call: TRBV11-3; j_call: TRBJ2-5; cdr3_nt: TGTGCCAGCAGCTTAGGACAGGAAGAGACCCAGTACTTC; cdr3_aa: CASSLGQEETQYF
clone_size: -; d_call: TRBD2; v_call: TRBV6-5; j_call: TRBJ2-2; cdr3_nt: TGTGCCAGCGGGACTAGCGGTTGGACCGGGGAGCTGTTTTTT; cdr3_aa: CASGTSGWTGELFF
clone_size: -; d_call: TRBD1; v_call: TRBV7-6; j_call: TRBJ2-7; cdr3_nt: TGTGCCAGCAGCGGGACAGTTGCCTACGAGCAGTACTTC; cdr3_aa: CASSGTVAYEQYF
clone_size: -; d_call: -; v_call: TRBV9; j_call: TRBJ1-3; cdr3_nt: TGTGCCAGCAGCGGAGCAGGAGCGGGATACTCTGGAAACACCATATATTTT; cdr3_aa: CASSGAGAGYSGNTIYF
clone_size: once; d_call: TRBD2; v_call: TRBV13; j_call: TRBJ2-2; cdr3_nt: TGTGCCAGCAGCCCGCGGCGGGGGTCCACCGGGGAGCTGTTTTTT; cdr3_aa: CASSPRRGSTGELFF
clone_size: -; d_call: -; v_call: TRBV28; j_call: TRBJ2-3; cdr3_nt: TGTGCCAGCAGTTTACTCGGGGGACAGTCCACAGATACGCAGTATTTT; cdr3_aa: CASSLLGGQSTDTQYF
clone_size: -; d_call: TRBD1; v_call: TRBV6-5; j_call: TRBJ1-2; cdr3_nt: TGTGCCAGTGGACAGGGCCGATCCTATGGCTACACCTTC; cdr3_aa: CASGQGRSYGYTF
clone_size: -; d_call: -; v_call: TRBV5-1; j_call: TRBJ2-7; cdr3_nt: TGCGCCAGCAGCCCACAGGGAAACAACTACGAGCAGTACTTC; cdr3_aa: CASSPQGNNYEQYF
clone_size: -; d_call: TRBD1; v_call: TRBV27; j_call: TRBJ2-7; cdr3_nt: TGTGCCAGCAGTCGACAGGGTCCCTACGAGCAGTACTTC; cdr3_aa: CASSRQGPYEQYF